The next 6 T cell receptor beta chains were all read from a single sample in a study of spatial heterogeneity in lung cancer. Study results and limitations: For expanded intratumoral alpha and beta TCRs, counts tracked tumor mutation counts.

Each CDR3 protein gets one entry after TCRdb re-called the 5' RACE reads with MiXCR. The table has about 6,800 distinct CDR3 sequences, roughly an eighth seen once. Time point described: sample taken at primary tumor resection. These TCRs' antigens remain unknown. The material sequenced was lung tumor tissue, taken at surgery. Source of these receptors: a male donor with early-stage non-small cell lung cancer.

Notes on this clonotype: A library prepared for alpha chains yielded this beta chain as an off-target read; its size is of little meaning. The chain uses TRBV7-8 and TRBJ1-5, with D possibly being TRBD1 (5 bases). Per the germline V gene, CDR1 is SGHVS and CDR2 is FQNEAQ. The CDR3 sequence is 15 residues long. V was clipped by 3 bases and J by 5 bases, with 14 bases between them. The CDR3 nucleotides read TGTGCCAGCAGCTTCAGGGATGGGATCGATCAGCCCCAGCATTTT. Amino acid sequence: CASSFRDGIDQPQHF.

In its sample, this clonotype is large. One end of the junction fails to match germline, which may point to a read error. This beta chain is a stray read from a library made for alpha chains; its abundance is not meaningful. The V and J genes are TRBV6-5 and TRBJ1-4; unclear D gene. The CDR3 contains 13 residues. The V gene's germline CDR1 is MNHEY and CDR2 SVGAGI. The CDR3 DNA reads TGTGCCCGCAGACCGGCAACTAATGAAAAACTGTTTTTT. Encoded protein: CARRPATNEKLFF.

By its share, this clonotype is medium-sized. At one of its ends the junction is not consistent with the germline gene, which may arise from a read error. This beta chain was picked up by a library intended for alpha chains and is off target, so its count carries little meaning. The genes are TRBV11-3 and TRBJ1-1; unclear D gene. Germline V gene sequence: CDR1 SGHNT, CDR2 YENEEA. There are 12 residues in the CDR3. In DNA, the CDR3 is TGTGCCAGCAGCTTAGCAGACGGCAAGCCGGGATTT. Encoded protein: CASSLADGKPGF.

A few counts support this clonotype. Found in a library prepared for alpha chains, this beta chain is an off-target read, and its abundance has little meaning. This rearrangement joins TRBV7-9 to TRBJ2-3; D not resolved. CDR1 and CDR2 (germline): SEHNR, FQNEAQ (reference sequence). The CDR3 runs 12 residues. Trimming stripped 5 bases from V and 7 bases from J, with 10 bases between. The CDR3 reads CASSPPTHTQYF. CDR3 coding DNA: TGTGCCAGCAGCCCCCCAACCCATACGCAGTATTTT.

In its sample, this clonotype is medium-sized. For a library built for alpha chains, this beta chain is a stray read; little rests on its size. CDR3: CASTLTGSNQPQHF. The CDR3 bases are TGTGCCAGCACCCTGACAGGGAGCAATCAGCCCCAGCATTTT. This chain links TRBV6-2 or TRBV6-3 with TRBJ1-5, with 7 bases lining up with TRBD1. V shed 7 bases and J 1 base; nucleotides not matched to a gene: 4. This CDR3 is 14 amino acids long. Germline CDR1 is MNHEY and CDR2 is SVGEGT.

This clonotype showed up many times. This beta chain turned up in a library designed for alpha chains; as an off-target read, its abundance says little. V is TRBV19 and J is TRBJ2-2, with 8 bases that match TRBD1. V was clipped by 8 bases and J by 4 bases; unmatched bases: 0. The CDR3 is 12 residues long. Per germline, CDR1 LNHDA and CDR2 SQIVND (reference sequence). CDR3 DNA sequence: TGTGCCAGTGGACAGGGCACCGGGGAGCTGTTTTTT. Translation: CASGQGTGELFF. The whole variable domain, remainder taken from reference TRBV19 and TRBJ2-2, is DGGITQSPKYLFRKEGQNVTLSCEQNLNHDAMYWYRQDPGQGLRLIYYSQIVNDFQKGDIAEGYSVSREKKESFPLTVTSAQKNPTAFYLCASGQGTGELFFGEGSRLTVL.